The clone carrying this T cell receptor beta chain occurred once. No antigen is known for it. These data belong to a study of cytomegalovirus exposure and HLA in healthy donors. The study, taken as a whole, reports: The study designated 150 to 200 TCR beta chains cytomegalovirus-associated. In a later analysis, CMV-associated beta chains were mostly HLA-associated, it appeared. There were reportedly fewer N-insertions in an Asian-associated ancestry cluster than the approximately 670-donor mean, in a later analysis.

In germline, CDR1 is SGHTA, CDR2 FQGNSA. With 4 bases clipped from V and 3 bases from J, the junction kept 2 bases outside the gene matches. The CDR3 runs 14 residues. Both 60 Vbeta primers and 13 Jbeta primers went into the PCR. Repertoires were generated with immunoSEQ multiplex PCR, while TCRdb's copy carries only in-frame clones and drops some. This sample has fewer than 85,000 clones, with 80% to 90% found just once. The sequence was obtained from a man between 65 and 79 years old in good health and CMV-seropositive. The sample consisted of PBMCs. The gene calls are TRBV7-2 and TRBJ2-3; 9 bases line up with TRBD1. The CDR3: CASSWGQGTDTQYF. CDR3 bases: TGTGCCAGCAGCTGGGGACAGGGAACAGATACGCAGTATTTT.